This TCR beta chain came from a study of T cell repertoires in cytomegalovirus infection. Across the whole study: Shared public TCR beta signatures pointed to both CMV infection and a matching HLA type.

This clonotype has only a few counts. Its antigen remains unidentified. Trimming left V 2 bases short and J 1 base short, with 5 bases between. CDR1 and CDR2 from the germline V gene are MNHEY and SVGAGI. The CDR3 runs 13 residues. Study-wide results and caveats: Summed frequency of public TCR beta families distinguished CMV carriers with the relevant HLA.

TCRdb independently ran MiXCR on the reads; one entry per CDR3 protein. The top ten hold around 64% of the sample, which has 200,000 or so distinct CDR3 sequences, around 40% seen once. The chain uses TRBV6-5 and TRBJ1-1; D uncertain. The starting material was CD8+ T cells from cultured PBMCs, obtained from culture after CMV antigen stimulation. The sequence came from a human donor in good health (CMV status not recorded). Some clones in this sample may be carry-over from other donors' samples. The CDR3 protein is CASSYTENTEAFF. The CDR3 nucleotides read TGTGCCAGCAGTTACACAGAGAACACTGAAGCTTTCTTT.